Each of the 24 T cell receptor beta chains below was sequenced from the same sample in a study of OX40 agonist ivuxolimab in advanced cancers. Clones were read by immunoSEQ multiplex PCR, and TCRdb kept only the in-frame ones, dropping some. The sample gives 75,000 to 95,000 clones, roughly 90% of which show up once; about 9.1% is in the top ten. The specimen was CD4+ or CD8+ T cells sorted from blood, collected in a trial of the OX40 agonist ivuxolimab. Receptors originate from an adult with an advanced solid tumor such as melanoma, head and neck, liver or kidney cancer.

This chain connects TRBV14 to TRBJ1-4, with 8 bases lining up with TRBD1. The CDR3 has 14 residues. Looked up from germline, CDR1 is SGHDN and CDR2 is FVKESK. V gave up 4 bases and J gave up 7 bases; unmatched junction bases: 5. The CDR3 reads CASSPQGAGEKLFF. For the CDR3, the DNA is TGTGCCAGCAGCCCCCAGGGGGCGGGTGAAAAACTGTTTTTT.

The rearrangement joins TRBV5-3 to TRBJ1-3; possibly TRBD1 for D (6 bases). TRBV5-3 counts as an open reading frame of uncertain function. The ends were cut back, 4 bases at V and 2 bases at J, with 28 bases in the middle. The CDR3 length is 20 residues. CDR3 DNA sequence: TGTGCCAGAAGCCTCCCCTCACACACACAGGGACGTCTTACTGGAAACACCATATATTTT. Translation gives CARSLPSHTQGRLTGNTIYF.

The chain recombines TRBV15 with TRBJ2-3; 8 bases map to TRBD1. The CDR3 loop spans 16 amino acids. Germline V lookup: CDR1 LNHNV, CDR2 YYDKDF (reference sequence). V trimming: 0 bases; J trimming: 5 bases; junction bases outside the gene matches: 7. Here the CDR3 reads CATSRDQGARGDTQYF. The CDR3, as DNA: TGTGCCACCAGCAGAGATCAGGGGGCTCGTGGAGATACGCAGTATTTT.

The CDR3 protein is CASSPDIFPTGVNTEAFF. For the CDR3, the DNA is TGTGCCAGCAGCCCAGATATTTTCCCGACAGGGGTCAACACTGAAGCTTTCTTT. The V and J genes are TRBV4-2 and TRBJ1-1; 8 bases agree with TRBD1. The germline gives CDR1 LGHNA, CDR2 YNFKEQ. V lost 4 bases to trimming and J lost 2 bases; unmatched junction nucleotides: 15. The CDR3 extends over 18 amino acids.

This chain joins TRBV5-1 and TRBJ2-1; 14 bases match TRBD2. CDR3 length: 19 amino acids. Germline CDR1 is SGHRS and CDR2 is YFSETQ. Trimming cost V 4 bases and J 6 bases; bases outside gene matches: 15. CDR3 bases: TGCGCCAGCAGCGGGGACCTGGGACTAGCGGGAGTGTCAGCCAATGAGCAGTTCTTC. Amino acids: CASSGDLGLAGVSANEQFF.

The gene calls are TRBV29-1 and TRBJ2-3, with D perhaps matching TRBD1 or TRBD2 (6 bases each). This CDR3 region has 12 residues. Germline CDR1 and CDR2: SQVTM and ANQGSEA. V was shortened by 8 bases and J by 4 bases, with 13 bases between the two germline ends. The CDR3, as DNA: TGCAGCACTAGAGGGGGGTCAGATACGCAGTATTTT. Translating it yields CSTRGGSDTQYF.

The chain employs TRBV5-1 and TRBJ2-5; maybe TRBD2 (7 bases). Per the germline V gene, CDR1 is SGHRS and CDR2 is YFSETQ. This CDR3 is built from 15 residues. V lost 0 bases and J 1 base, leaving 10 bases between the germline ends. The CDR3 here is CASSLVGGPQETQYF. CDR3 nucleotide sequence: TGCGCCAGCAGCTTGGTGGGGGGGCCCCAAGAGACCCAGTACTTC.

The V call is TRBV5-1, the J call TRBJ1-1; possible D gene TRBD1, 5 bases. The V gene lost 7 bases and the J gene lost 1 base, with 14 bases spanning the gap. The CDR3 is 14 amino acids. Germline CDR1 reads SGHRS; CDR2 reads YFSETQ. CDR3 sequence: CASLPGPTNTEAFF. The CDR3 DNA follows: TGCGCCAGCCTCCCGGGACCCACGAACACTGAAGCTTTCTTT.

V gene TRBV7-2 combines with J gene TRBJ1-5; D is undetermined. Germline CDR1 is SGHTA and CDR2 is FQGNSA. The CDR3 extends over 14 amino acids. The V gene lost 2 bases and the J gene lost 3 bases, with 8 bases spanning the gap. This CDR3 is CASSLMSPNQPQHF. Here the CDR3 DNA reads TGTGCCAGCAGCTTAATGAGCCCCAATCAGCCCCAGCATTTT.

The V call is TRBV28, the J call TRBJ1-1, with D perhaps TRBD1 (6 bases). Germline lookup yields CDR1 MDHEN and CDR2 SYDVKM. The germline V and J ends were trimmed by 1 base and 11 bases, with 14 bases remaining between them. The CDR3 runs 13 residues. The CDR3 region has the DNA TGTGCCAGCAGTTTATCTGGCCGAGGGGGGGCTTTCTTT. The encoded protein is CASSLSGRGGAFF.

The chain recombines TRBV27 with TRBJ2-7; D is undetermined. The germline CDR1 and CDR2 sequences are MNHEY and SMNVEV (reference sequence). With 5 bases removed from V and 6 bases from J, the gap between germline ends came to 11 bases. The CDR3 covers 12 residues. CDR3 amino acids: CASSPRWGEQYF. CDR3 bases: TGTGCCAGCAGTCCCCGGTGGGGCGAGCAGTACTTC.

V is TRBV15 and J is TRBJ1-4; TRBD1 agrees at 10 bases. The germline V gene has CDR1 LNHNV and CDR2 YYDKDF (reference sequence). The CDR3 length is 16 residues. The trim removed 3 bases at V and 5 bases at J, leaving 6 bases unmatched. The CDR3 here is CATSRGKGQGNEKLFF. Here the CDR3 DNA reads TGTGCCACCAGCAGGGGGAAGGGACAGGGGAATGAAAAACTGTTTTTT. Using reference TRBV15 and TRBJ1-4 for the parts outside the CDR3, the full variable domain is DAMVIQNPRYQVTQFGKPVTLSCSQTLNHNVMYWYQQKSSQAPKLLFHYYDKDFNNEADTPDNFQSRRPNTSFCFLDIRSPGLGDTAMYLCATSRGKGQGNEKLFFGSGTQLSVL.

CDR3 nucleotide sequence: TGCGCCAGTCAAAGCGCAGCGGCCACCGGGGAGCTGTTTTTT. Amino acid sequence: CASQSAAATGELFF. The chain links TRBV5-1 to TRBJ2-2; D is perhaps TRBD2 (5 bases). The V gene's germline CDR1 is SGHRS and CDR2 YFSETQ. The length of the CDR3 is 14 residues. The germline V and J ends were trimmed by 8 bases and 4 bases, with 15 bases remaining between them. Filled out from reference TRBV5-1 and TRBJ2-2, the complete variable domain reads KAGVTQTPRYLIKTRGQQVTLSCSPISGHRSVSWYQQTPGQGLQFLFEYFSETQRNKGNFPGRFSGRQFSNSRSEMNVSTLELGDSALYLCASQSAAATGELFFGEGSRLTVL.

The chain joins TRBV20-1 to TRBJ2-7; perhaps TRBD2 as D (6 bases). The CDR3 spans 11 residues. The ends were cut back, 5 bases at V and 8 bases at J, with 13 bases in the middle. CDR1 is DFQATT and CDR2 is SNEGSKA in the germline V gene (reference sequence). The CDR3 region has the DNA TGCAGTGCTTCTACGGCGGGGAAGCAGTACTTC. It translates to CSASTAGKQYF.

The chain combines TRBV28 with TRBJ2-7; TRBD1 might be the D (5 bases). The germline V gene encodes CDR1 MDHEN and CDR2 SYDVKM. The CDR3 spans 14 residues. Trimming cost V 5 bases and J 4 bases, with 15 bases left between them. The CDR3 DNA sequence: TGTGCCAGCAGTCCCCTCGCCAGGGAATACGAGCAGTACTTC. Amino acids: CASSPLAREYEQYF.

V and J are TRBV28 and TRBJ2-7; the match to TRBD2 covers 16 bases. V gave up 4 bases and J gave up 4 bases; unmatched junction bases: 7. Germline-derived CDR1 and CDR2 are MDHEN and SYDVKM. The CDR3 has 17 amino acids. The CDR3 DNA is TGTGCCAGCAGTTCGGGACTAGCGGGAGGGCCGTGGTACGAGCAGTACTTC. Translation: CASSSGLAGGPWYEQYF. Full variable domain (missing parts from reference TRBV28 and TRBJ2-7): DVKVTQSSRYLVKRTGEKVFLECVQDMDHENMFWYRQDPGLGLRLIYFSYDVKMKEKGDIPEGYSVSREKKERFSLILESASTNQTSMYLCASSSGLAGGPWYEQYFGPGTRLTVT.

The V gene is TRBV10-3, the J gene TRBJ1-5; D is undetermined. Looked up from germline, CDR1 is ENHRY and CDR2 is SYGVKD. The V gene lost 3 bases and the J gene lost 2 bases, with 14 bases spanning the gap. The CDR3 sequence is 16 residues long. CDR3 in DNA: TGTGCCATCAGTGACGGCCCTGGGAGTGGCAATCAGCCCCAGCATTTT. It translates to CAISDGPGSGNQPQHF.

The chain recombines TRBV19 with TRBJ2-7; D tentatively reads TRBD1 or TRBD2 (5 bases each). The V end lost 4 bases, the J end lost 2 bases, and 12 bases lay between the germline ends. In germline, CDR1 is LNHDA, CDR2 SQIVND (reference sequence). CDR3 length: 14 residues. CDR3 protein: CASSTGYGAYEQYF. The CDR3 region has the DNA TGTGCCAGTAGTACAGGGTACGGGGCCTACGAGCAGTACTTC.

The CDR3 bases are TGTGCCAGCTGCAGAGTACAGGGGAGCAATCAGCCCCAGCATTTT. The encoded protein is CASCRVQGSNQPQHF. The chain uses TRBV6-5 and TRBJ1-5, with TRBD1 identical over 7 bases. Germline V lookup: CDR1 MNHEY, CDR2 SVGAGI. V gave up 8 bases and J gave up 1 base; unmatched junction bases: 8. The CDR3 runs 15 residues.

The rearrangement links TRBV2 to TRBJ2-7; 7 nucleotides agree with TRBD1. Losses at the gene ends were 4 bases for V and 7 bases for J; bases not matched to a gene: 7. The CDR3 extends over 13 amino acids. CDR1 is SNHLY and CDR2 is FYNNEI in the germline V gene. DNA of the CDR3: TGTGCCAGCAGTGTTAACAGGGGCGGAGAGCAGTACTTC. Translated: CASSVNRGGEQYF.

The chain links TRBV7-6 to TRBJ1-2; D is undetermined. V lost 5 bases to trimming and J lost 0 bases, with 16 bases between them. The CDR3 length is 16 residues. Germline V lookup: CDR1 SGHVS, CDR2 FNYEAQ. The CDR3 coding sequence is TGTGCCAGCAGCGTTAGCACGGTTAATACTAACTATGGCTACACCTTC. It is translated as CASSVSTVNTNYGYTF.

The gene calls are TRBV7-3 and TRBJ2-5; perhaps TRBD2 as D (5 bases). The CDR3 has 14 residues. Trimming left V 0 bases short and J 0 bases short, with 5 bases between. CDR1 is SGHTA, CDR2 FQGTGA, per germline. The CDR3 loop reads CASSLTADQETQYF. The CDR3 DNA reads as TGTGCCAGCAGCTTAACAGCGGACCAAGAGACCCAGTACTTC. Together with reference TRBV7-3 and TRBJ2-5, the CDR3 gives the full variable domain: GAGVSQTPSNKVTEKGKYVELRCDPISGHTALYWYRQSLGQGPEFLIYFQGTGAADDSGLPNDRFFAVRPEGSVSTLKIQRTERGDSAVYLCASSLTADQETQYFGPGTRLLVL.

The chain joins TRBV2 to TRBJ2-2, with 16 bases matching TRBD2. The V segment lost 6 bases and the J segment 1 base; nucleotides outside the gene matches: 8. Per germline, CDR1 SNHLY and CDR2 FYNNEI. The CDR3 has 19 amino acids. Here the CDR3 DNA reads TGTGCCAGCAGGGGGACTAGCGGGAGGGCCTGGGTGAACACCGGGGAGCTGTTTTTT. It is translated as CASRGTSGRAWVNTGELFF. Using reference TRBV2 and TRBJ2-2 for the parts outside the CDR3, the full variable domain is EPEVTQTPSHQVTQMGQEVILRCVPISNHLYFYWYRQILGQKVEFLVSFYNNEISEKSEIFDDQFSVERPDGSNFTLKIRSTKLEDSAMYFCASRGTSGRAWVNTGELFFGEGSRLTVL.

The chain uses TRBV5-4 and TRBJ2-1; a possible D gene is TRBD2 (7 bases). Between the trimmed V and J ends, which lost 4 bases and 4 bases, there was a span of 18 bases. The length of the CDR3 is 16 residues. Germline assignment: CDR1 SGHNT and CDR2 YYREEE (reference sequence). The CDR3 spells CASSPPGGAAYNEQFF. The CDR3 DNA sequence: TGTGCCAGCAGCCCCCCTGGGGGGGCCGCTTACAATGAGCAGTTCTTC.